This T cell receptor (beta chain) derives from a study of CD8+ T cells in alopecia areata. Background on the study: Treated patients received oral tofacitinib, 5 to 10 mg twice daily. Regarding the study as a whole: Patients showed less clear TCR sequence sharing than mice, possibly partly because of HLA diversity. Resident alphabeta T cells of normal skin are also sequenced in scalp samples. Uncertainty about whether baseline CD8+ expansion is linked to response remains, with one nonresponder.

Note on this clone: Its antigen is not identified.

V was pared by 4 bases and J by 5 bases, with 12 bases between. The CDR3 consists of 12 residues. The V gene's germline CDR1 is SQVTM and CDR2 ANQGSEA. Extraction of RNA preceded its reverse transcription into cDNA, which served as the sequencing template. Some clones are missing from TCRdb's copy, which holds only in-frame ones; the method was immunoSEQ multiplex PCR. The sample includes some 190,000 clones, roughly 60% seen only once; the top ten take around 0.92%. Treatment here: oral pan-JAK inhibitor, 5-10 mg twice daily. This chain connects TRBV29-1 to TRBJ2-7; D possibly corresponds to TRBD1 (6 bases). Sequencing used CD4+ T cells sorted from blood, obtained at week 24, from a patient treated with tofacitinib. This sequence originates from a human donor with alopecia areata. DNA of the CDR3: TGCAGCGTTGCTCAGTACAGGGACGAGCAGTACTTC. As protein: CSVAQYRDEQYF.